These 13 T cell receptor beta chains were all obtained from the same sample, sequenced in a study of cytomegalovirus exposure and HLA in healthy donors. Use of 60 Vbeta and 13 Jbeta primers characterized the PCR. Sequenced by immunoSEQ multiplex PCR; TCRdb stores in-frame clones only, minus some. The sample comprises around 150,000 clones, just over 75% of which are singletons, and roughly 1% rests with the top ten. The specimen sequenced was PBMCs. The origin of the receptors is a middle-aged woman in good health and CMV-seronegative.

This rearrangement joins TRBV28 to TRBJ1-3, with 8 bases aligning to TRBD1. Germline V lookup: CDR1 MDHEN, CDR2 SYDVKM. J gave up 5 bases and V 6 bases, and 12 bases lay outside the gene matches. This CDR3 is 16 amino acids long. This chain's CDR3 is CASSPLTGADRNTIYF. The CDR3 DNA reads TGTGCCAGCAGCCCCTTGACAGGGGCGGACAGAAACACCATATATTTT. The full variable domain, rest sourced from reference TRBV28 and TRBJ1-3, is DVKVTQSSRYLVKRTGEKVFLECVQDMDHENMFWYRQDPGLGLRLIYFSYDVKMKEKGDIPEGYSVSREKKERFSLILESASTNQTSMYLCASSPLTGADRNTIYFGEGSWLTVV.

This clone occurred a few times. The J gene is TRBJ2-6, the V gene TRBV6-6, with 9 bases identical to TRBD1. The CDR3 runs to 16 residues. J was trimmed by 0 bases and V by 10 bases; bases with no gene match: 7. CDR1 and CDR2 from the germline V gene are MNHNY and SVGAGI (reference sequence). CDR3 nucleotides: TGTGCCACAATAGGACAGGGGAGCTCTGGGGCCAACGTCCTGACTTTC. Translation: CATIGQGSSGANVLTF.

The chain combines TRBV2 with TRBJ2-7; 13 positions match TRBD2. Unmatched junction bases numbered 8, after V lost 5 bases and J lost 7 bases. Germline values: CDR1 SNHLY, CDR2 FYNNEI. The CDR3 is 15 amino acids. CDR3 sequence reads: CASSFLLAGGQEQYF. The CDR3 DNA is TGTGCCAGCAGTTTCCTACTAGCGGGAGGGCAGGAGCAGTACTTC.

The chain recombines TRBV5-1 with TRBJ1-5; unclear D gene. Germline CDR1 SGHRS, CDR2 YFSETQ. The CDR3 has 14 residues. V was trimmed by 1 base and J by 7 bases, leaving 12 bases between them. CDR3 DNA sequence: TGCGCCAGCAGCTTGAACGAGGGCCGACAGCCCCAGCATTTT. It encodes CASSLNEGRQPQHF.

The V gene is TRBV7-5, the J gene TRBJ2-1; the listed D gene, TRBD2, was not tested against the DNA. TRBV7-5 is termed a pseudogene. The CDR3 extends over 16 amino acids. CDR3 region: CARSPRRGREYNEQFF. The CDR3 DNA follows: TGTGCCAGAAGCCCAAGACGCGGGAGGGAGTACAATGAGCAGTTCTTC.

The V and J genes are TRBV27 and TRBJ1-5; TRBD1 matches at 7 bases. The germline V gene encodes CDR1 MNHEY and CDR2 SMNVEV (reference sequence). J was trimmed by 4 bases and V by 3 bases; bases with no gene match: 9. The CDR3 sequence is 16 residues long. The CDR3 bases are TGTGCCAGCAGTTTGGGGGTCGACAGGGCAAATCAGCCCCAGCATTTT. The encoded protein is CASSLGVDRANQPQHF.

The gene calls are TRBV15 and TRBJ2-7, with D possibly matching TRBD2 (6 bases). Germline-derived CDR1 and CDR2 are LNHNV and YYDKDF (reference sequence). Trimming pared 6 bases from V and 5 bases from J, leaving 20 bases between. The CDR3 has 15 amino acids. In DNA form, the CDR3 reads TGTGCCACCAGTCGAGCAGCGGGCAAGGCTGACGAGCAGTACTTC. Translated, it gives CATSRAAGKADEQYF. Full variable domain (missing parts from reference TRBV15 and TRBJ2-7): DAMVIQNPRYQVTQFGKPVTLSCSQTLNHNVMYWYQQKSSQAPKLLFHYYDKDFNNEADTPDNFQSRRPNTSFCFLDIRSPGLGDTAMYLCATSRAAGKADEQYFGPGTRLTVT.

The rearrangement joins TRBV28 to TRBJ1-5, with 7 bases aligning to TRBD1. Trimming cost V 6 bases and J 6 bases; bases outside gene matches: 8. Germline V CDR1 and CDR2: MDHEN, SYDVKM. The CDR3 is 14 amino acids. CDR3 region: CASSLDREGQPQHF. Here the CDR3 DNA reads TGTGCCAGCAGCCTCGACAGGGAAGGTCAGCCCCAGCATTTT.

The chain has TRBV6-6 and TRBJ2-5, with 7 positions matching TRBD1. The V and J ends lost 7 bases and 2 bases, in that order; junction bases with no gene match: 13. The CDR3 covers 16 residues. Germline-derived CDR1 and CDR2 are MNHNY and SVGAGI (reference sequence). DNA of the CDR3: TGTGCCAGCAAGGACTTCCGGGACAGAGATCAAGAGACCCAGTACTTC. Its protein product is CASKDFRDRDQETQYF.

The V gene is TRBV9, the J gene TRBJ1-2; D perhaps matches TRBD1 (5 bases). Trimming removed 4 bases from V and 8 bases from J, with 24 bases in between. The CDR3 has 16 amino acids. The germline CDR1 and CDR2 sequences are SGDLS and YYNGEE. The CDR3 DNA reads TGTGCCAGCAGCCCTCAAGGAGACAGTTCTTTCGGAGGCTACACCTTC. It yields the protein CASSPQGDSSFGGYTF.

The chain recombines TRBV11-3 with TRBJ1-4, with D possibly TRBD1 on 5 matching bases. V lost 0 bases to trimming and J lost 10 bases, with 9 bases between them. This CDR3 comprises 13 residues. Germline V lookup: CDR1 SGHNT, CDR2 YENEEA. The CDR3 nucleotides are TGTGCCAGCAGCTTAGAGGGGGACTCAAAACTGTTTTTT. This gives the protein CASSLEGDSKLFF.

The chain couples TRBV11-3 to TRBJ1-2; 12 bases match TRBD1. With V trimmed by 4 bases and J by 8 bases, 14 bases remained unmatched. Per the germline V gene, CDR1 is SGHNT and CDR2 is YENEEA. The CDR3 has 17 amino acids. The CDR3 DNA sequence: TGTGCCAGCAGCTCCCGGGACAGGGGGCCCACTCCCGGGGGCTACACCTTC. Translated: CASSSRDRGPTPGGYTF. Looking up the rest from reference TRBV11-3 and TRBJ1-2 gives the full variable domain: EAGVVQSPRYKIIEKKQPVAFWCNPISGHNTLYWYLQNLGQGPELLIRYENEEAVDDSQLPKDRFSAERLKGVDSTLKIQPAELGDSAVYLCASSSRDRGPTPGGYTFGSGTRLTVV.

The chain carries TRBV27 and TRBJ1-2; D is unclear. The ends were cut back, 3 bases at V and 2 bases at J, with 10 bases in the middle. CDR1 is MNHEY, CDR2 SMNVEV, per germline (reference sequence). There are 14 residues in the CDR3. Written as DNA, the CDR3 is TGTGCCAGCAGTTTTGGTGGACTCAACTATGGCTACACCTTC. Translated, it gives CASSFGGLNYGYTF.